The subject of this entry is one T cell receptor beta chain. The CDR3 does not close with the conserved phenylalanine or tryptophan, likely indicating a read error. The DNA is left out, because the CDR3 cannot be placed on it with certainty; the CDR3 is given as TCRdb lists it. The data were taken from a study of tumor-infiltrating lymphocytes in oesophageal squamous cell carcinoma. CDR1 SGHTA and CDR2 FQGNSA come from the germline V gene. From its first to its last residue, the CDR3 has 17 amino acids. Each CDR3 protein gets one entry after TCRdb re-called the PCR reads with MiXCR. The profile shows just over 20,000 distinct CDR3 sequences, around 35% of them singletons.

The source of this sequence is a male donor with esophageal squamous cell carcinoma. This chain connects TRBV7-2 to TRBJ2-7; the table's D call, TRBD1, has no DNA check behind it. Input material: esophageal tumor tissue. The CDR3 sequence is CASNFGGGRGARYTFGS.